A single sample gave rise to the 29 T cell receptor beta chains below, sequenced in a study of read filtering for tumor transcriptome and immune sequencing. The library was built from 400 to 500 ng RNA with molecular barcoded adaptors for alpha/delta and beta/gamma chains. TCRdb recomputed calls from the reads with MiXCR, one row per CDR3 protein. Of roughly 130,000 distinct CDR3 sequences listed, 13% are singletons. The material sequenced was a population of CD138-negative cells sorted from bone marrow. The receptors stem from a donor aged 40 or older with multiple myeloma.

This clonotype showed up many times. At one boundary the junction diverges from the germline segment, which might be a read error. The chain's CDR3 is CASSLGYVYNEQFF. The CDR3 nucleotides are TGTGCGAGCAGCTTAGGTTATGTCTACAATGAGCAGTTCTTC. The J gene is TRBJ2-1, the V gene TRBV7-6; D is ambiguous. Germline V gives CDR1 SGHVS, CDR2 FNYEAQ. The CDR3 is 14 residues long.

The V gene is TRBV10-1, the J gene TRBJ2-3; D perhaps matches TRBD2 (5 bases). The CDR3 loop spans 16 amino acids. V was clipped by 0 bases and J by 4 bases, with 14 bases between them. Per germline, CDR1 WNHNN and CDR2 SYGVQD (reference sequence). The CDR3 loop reads CASSESLVRGADTQYF. The CDR3 DNA reads TGCGCCAGCAGTGAGTCCCTGGTCCGGGGTGCAGATACGCAGTATTTT.

In this sample, this clonotype turned up many times. The chain is built from TRBV5-6 and TRBJ1-2, with D tentatively TRBD1 (5 bases). The CDR3 is made up of 17 amino acids. Between the trimmed V and J ends, which lost 3 bases and 4 bases, there was a span of 22 bases. CDR1 and CDR2 from the germline V gene are SGHDT and YYEEEE. CDR3 bases: TGTGCCAGCAGCTCGACAAGCCTGGGATCGACAGCCTATGGCTACACCTTC. As protein: CASSSTSLGSTAYGYTF. The full variable domain, with the rest looked up from reference TRBV5-6 and TRBJ1-2, is DAGVTQSPTHLIKTRGQQVTLRCSPKSGHDTVSWYQQALGQGPQFIFQYYEEEERQRGNFPDRFSGHQFPNYSSELNVNALLLGDSALYLCASSSTSLGSTAYGYTFGSGTRLTVV.

As for this clonotype: A read error likely explains this, since a far larger clone differs by one base. The CDR3 bases are TGTGCCAGCAGTCCCCCTAGGACGAAAGACAATGAGCAGTTCTTC. It specifies CASSPPRTKDNEQFF. V usage is TRBV6-6 and J usage is TRBJ2-1; D unclear. Trimming took off 5 bases at V and 5 bases at J, with 16 bases between the two ends. This CDR3 has 15 amino acids. Germline V gives CDR1 MNHNY, CDR2 SVGAGI (reference sequence).

The chain couples TRBV4-1 to TRBJ2-7; no clear D gene. Germline loops: CDR1 MGHRA, CDR2 YSYEKL. This CDR3 contains 16 residues. The germline V and J ends were trimmed by 1 base and 3 bases, with 16 bases remaining between them. The CDR3: CASSQGRTLSSYEQYF. In DNA, the CDR3 is TGCGCCAGCAGCCAAGGCCGGACCCTGTCAAGCTACGAGCAGTACTTC.

As for this clonotype: In this CDR3 the conserved last residue, phenylalanine or tryptophan, is missing, so a read error is likely. The genes are TRBV19 and TRBJ2-5; D not resolved. The CDR3 runs 13 residues. Trimming left V 7 bases short and J 7 bases short, with 16 bases between. The germline V gene has CDR1 LNHDA and CDR2 SQIVND (reference sequence). CDR3 coding DNA: TGTGCCAGTACCTATAGGGTGGGCCGGACCCAGTACATC. This translates into CASTYRVGRTQYI.

This chain links TRBV5-1 with TRBJ2-1, with 11 bases matching TRBD1. The CDR3 extends over 15 amino acids. V dropped 4 bases and J dropped 7; count of bases not matched to a gene: 7. The germline gives CDR1 SGHRS, CDR2 YFSETQ. Here the CDR3 reads CASSGTGGRRNEQFF. CDR3 DNA: TGCGCCAGCAGCGGGACAGGGGGGCGGAGGAATGAGCAGTTCTTC.

This clonotype was observed many times. At one end, the junction sequence differs from germline, possibly due to a read error. This chain links TRBV10-3 with TRBJ2-1; TRBD1 matches 9 bases. This CDR3 spans 14 amino acids. In germline, CDR1 is ENHRY, CDR2 SYGVKD. CDR3 sequence (DNA): TGTGCCACCAGTGAGACAGGGGGAGGCAATGAGCAGTTCTTC. Amino acids: CATSETGGGNEQFF.

This clonotype showed up many times. The rearrangement joins TRBV7-9 to TRBJ2-5; D possibly corresponds to TRBD1 (6 bases). V shed 7 bases and J shed 1 base, with 13 bases lying between them. The germline gives CDR1 SEHNR, CDR2 FQNEAQ (reference sequence). The CDR3 length is 14 residues. This chain's CDR3 is CASTSRDTQETQYF. In nucleotides, the CDR3 is TGTGCCAGCACGTCCCGGGACACCCAAGAGACCCAGTACTTC.

This clonotype showed up just a few times. This likely comes from a read error, as the CDR3 has no conserved phenylalanine or tryptophan at its end. V and J are TRBV20-1 and TRBJ1-2; D uncertain. Per the germline V gene, CDR1 is DFQATT and CDR2 is SNEGSKA (reference sequence). V gave up 0 bases and J gave up 6 bases, with 11 bases separating them. CDR3 length equals 13 residues. The CDR3 DNA reads TGCAGTGCTAGAGATAGCCCTGGCGATGGCTACACCCTC. Residues: CSARDSPGDGYTL.

This clonotype was detected only a few times. Here the CDR3 DNA reads TGCAGTGCTTACCCCCGGCCGGACACTGAAGCTTTCTTT. It codes for CSAYPRPDTEAFF. This chain connects TRBV20-1 to TRBJ1-1; D unresolved. Trimming removed 5 bases at V and 3 bases at J, with 13 bases between. Germline V gene data show CDR1 as DFQATT and CDR2 as SNEGSKA (reference sequence). The CDR3 spans 13 residues.

This clonotype occurred many times. The chain links TRBV19 to TRBJ2-1; D gene ambiguous. CDR1 and CDR2 from the germline V gene are LNHDA and SQIVND (reference sequence). Trimming removed 5 bases at V and 3 bases at J, with 8 bases between. The CDR3 totals 13 residues. The CDR3 spells CASSPQGYNEQFF. The CDR3 region has the DNA TGTGCCAGTAGTCCTCAAGGCTACAATGAGCAGTTCTTC.

This clonotype was counted only a few times. This chain uses TRBV27 with TRBJ2-1; weak D call: TRBD1 (6 bases). V was trimmed by 5 bases and J by 3 bases, leaving 11 bases between them. Germline loops: CDR1 MNHEY, CDR2 SMNVEV (reference sequence). This CDR3 comprises 14 residues. CDR3 DNA: TGTGCCAGCAGTACTACAGGGTACTACAATGAGCAGTTCTTC. Protein product: CASSTTGYYNEQFF.

This clonotype was observed many times. This chain uses TRBV12-3 or TRBV12-4 with TRBJ2-3; D possibly corresponds to TRBD2 (5 bases). V was clipped by 3 bases and J by 0 bases, with 7 bases between them. This CDR3 comprises 14 residues. In DNA form, the CDR3 reads TGTGCCAGCAGTTTTTCGGGGAGCACAGATACGCAGTATTTT. Its protein is CASSFSGSTDTQYF.

This clonotype was detected many times. This chain connects TRBV6-6 to TRBJ1-5; a weak D match, TRBD1 (5 bases). CDR3 size: 13 residues. Trimming took off 5 bases at V and 6 bases at J, with 11 bases between the two ends. Germline loops: CDR1 MNHNY, CDR2 SVGAGI (reference sequence). The CDR3 DNA reads as TGTGCCAGCAGTATGACAGCAACTCAGCCCCAGCATTTT. Its translation is CASSMTATQPQHF.

In its sample, this clonotype was seen many times. The chain has TRBV21-1 and TRBJ2-6; the table's D call of TRBD1 was not tested on the DNA. TRBV21-1 is flagged as a pseudogene. The CDR3 spans 19 residues. The CDR3 region has the DNA TGTGCCAGCAGCACCGTATTCCGGGACAGGACCTCTGGGGCCAACGTCCTGACTTTC. Translating it yields CASSTVFRDRTSGANVLTF.

This clonotype was seen repeatedly, ten times or more. The V and J genes are TRBV20-1 and TRBJ1-6; TRBD1 matches at 8 bases. The J segment lost 7 bases and the V segment lost 0 bases, leaving 14 bases of the junction unmatched. There are 18 residues in the CDR3. Germline V lookup: CDR1 DFQATT, CDR2 SNEGSKA (reference sequence). The CDR3 is CSARERWTGSLGNSPLHF. As DNA, the CDR3 is TGCAGTGCTAGAGAGCGATGGACAGGGTCCCTCGGGAATTCACCCCTCCACTTT.

Remarks on this clonotype: One base away lies a much larger clone, so this may be a sequencing read error. CDR3 region: CAGSSAQVNQPQHF. The CDR3 bases are TGTGCCGGCAGTTCCGCCCAGGTCAATCAGCCCCAGCATTTT. The gene calls are TRBV28 and TRBJ1-5; D uncertain. This CDR3 has 14 amino acids. Germline V gene sequence: CDR1 MDHEN, CDR2 SYDVKM. The full variable domain, in which reference TRBV28 and TRBJ1-5 provide the parts outside the CDR3, is DVKVTQSSRYLVKRTGEKVFLECVQDMDHENMFWYRQDPGLGLRLIYFSYDVKMKEKGDIPEGYSVSREKKERFSLILESASTNQTSMYLCAGSSAQVNQPQHFGDGTRLSIL.

This chain joins TRBV12-3 or TRBV12-4 and TRBJ2-2, with D uncertain. The CDR3 contains 13 residues. V was pared by 3 bases and J by 4 bases, with 6 bases between. This CDR3 reads CASSFSVTGELFF. The CDR3 bases are TGTGCCAGCAGTTTTTCGGTCACCGGGGAGCTGTTTTTT.

The sample holds a few counts of this clonotype. A much larger clone differs from this one at a single base, so this may be a read error. The J gene is TRBJ2-4, the V gene TRBV21-1; the listed D gene, TRBD2, was not tested against the DNA. TRBV21-1 is deemed a pseudogene. The CDR3 consists of 14 residues. CDR3 loop: CASSRLAAKDIQYF. The DNA of the CDR3 is TGTGCCAGCAGCCGACTAGCAGCCAAAGACATTCAGTACTTC.

This clonotype was seen repeatedly, ten times or more. CDR3 region: CASSYDRGTETQYF. As DNA, the CDR3 is TGCGCCAGCAGCTACGACAGGGGGACAGAGACCCAGTACTTC. This chain uses TRBV5-1 with TRBJ2-5; 9 nucleotides match TRBD1. The CDR3 is made up of 14 amino acids. Germline V gene sequence: CDR1 SGHRS, CDR2 YFSETQ. The trim removed 3 bases at V and 4 bases at J, leaving 4 bases unmatched.

In this sample, this clonotype turned up many times. The rearrangement uses TRBV5-1 and TRBJ2-1; the match to TRBD2 covers 8 bases. The V gene end was trimmed by 3 bases and the J gene end by 2 bases; junction bases not matched to a gene: 7. The germline gives CDR1 SGHRS, CDR2 YFSETQ. There are 16 residues in the CDR3. The CDR3 loop is CASSSGLVGTYNEQFF. The DNA of the CDR3 is TGCGCCAGCAGCTCGGGACTAGTGGGGACCTACAATGAGCAGTTCTTC.

With respect to this clonotype: Its ends do not fully match the called genes, so a read error is possible. This chain connects TRBV28 to TRBJ2-1, with D perhaps matching TRBD2 (6 bases). The CDR3 totals 16 residues. Per the germline V gene, CDR1 is MDHEN and CDR2 is SYDVKM. This CDR3 reads CASKVGTGGSYNGQFF. The DNA for the CDR3 is TGTGCCAGCAAGGTCGGGACTGGCGGCTCCTACAATGGGCAGTTCTTC.

This clonotype has at least ten counts. This rearrangement joins TRBV6-5 to TRBJ2-7; 12 positions agree with TRBD1. From germline, CDR1 is MNHEY and CDR2 SVGAGI. The CDR3 totals 15 residues. V was clipped by 5 bases and J by 2 bases; unmatched bases: 4. The CDR3: CASSPRDRGPYEQYF. The CDR3 region has the DNA TGTGCCAGCAGTCCCCGGGACAGGGGGCCCTACGAGCAGTACTTC.

This clonotype has a count of ten or more. V is TRBV20-1 and J is TRBJ1-1; 7 bases match TRBD1. Germline V gene sequence: CDR1 DFQATT, CDR2 SNEGSKA (reference sequence). The J segment lost 6 bases and the V segment lost 2 bases, leaving 9 bases of the junction unmatched. The CDR3 is made up of 14 amino acids. CDR3 DNA: TGCAGTGCTAGAAACCCAGGACAGGCCCCTGAAGCTTTCTTT. It codes for CSARNPGQAPEAFF.

This clonotype was detected only a few times. The V and J genes are TRBV6-5 and TRBJ2-5, with D tentatively TRBD1 or TRBD2 (5 bases each). Germline CDR1 is MNHEY and CDR2 is SVGAGI. V was cut by 5 bases and J by 4 bases, with 20 bases left in between. There are 16 residues in the CDR3. CDR3 DNA sequence: TGTGCCAGCAGTCACCGGGGACGGGTGGAAGGAGAGACCCAGTACTTC. Its translation is CASSHRGRVEGETQYF.

This clonotype was seen many times. The chain recombines TRBV29-1 with TRBJ2-3; D is perhaps TRBD2 (7 bases). The ends were cut back, 2 bases at V and 1 base at J, with 10 bases in the middle. The CDR3 loop spans 14 amino acids. Germline CDR1 is SQVTM and CDR2 is ANQGSEA. This CDR3 is CSVERGAGTDTQYF. The CDR3 nucleotides read TGCAGCGTTGAACGGGGGGCGGGCACAGATACGCAGTATTTT.

This clonotype came up many times. The chain links TRBV6-5 to TRBJ1-1; 7 bases match TRBD1. CDR3 length: 14 amino acids. The ends lost 6 bases at V and 2 bases at J; junction bases unmatched: 6. Germline CDR1 is MNHEY and CDR2 is SVGAGI. CDR3 nucleotides: TGTGCCAGCAGAATAGACAGGGCTAACACTGAAGCTTTCTTT. It yields the protein CASRIDRANTEAFF.

This clonotype was seen repeatedly, ten times or more. The chain couples TRBV25-1 to TRBJ2-1; tentative D call: TRBD2 (5 bases). CDR3 size: 16 residues. V dropped 7 bases and J dropped 0 bases, with 16 bases sitting between them. The germline gives CDR1 MGHDK, CDR2 SYGVNS. In nucleotides, the CDR3 is TGTGCCAGCATCGTACGGCGGGCGTCCTCCTACAATGAGCAGTTCTTC. This encodes CASIVRRASSYNEQFF. The full variable domain, completed using reference TRBV25-1 and TRBJ2-1, is EADIYQTPRYLVIGTGKKITLECSQTMGHDKMYWYQQDPGMELHLIHYSYGVNSTEKGDLSSESTVSRIRTEHFPLTLESARPSHTSQYLCASIVRRASSYNEQFFGPGTRLTVL.